Only one count was recorded for the clone carrying this T cell receptor beta chain. Antigen specificity is unknown. These data belong to a study of T cell responses to AZD1222 COVID-19 vaccine. Study-wide results and limits: Spike-specific TCR depth and breadth grew after two AZD1222 doses. Clonal diversity may have been underestimated, and the donors were mostly white British, with more females than males.

Only in-frame clones appear in the TCRdb table, and some are missing; sequencing was by immunoSEQ multiplex PCR. The data contain about 130,000 clones, roughly 93% of them singletons. Germline trimming cut 5 bases from V and 0 bases from J; bases unmatched to any gene: 3. CDR1 and CDR2 (germline): SGHTA, FQGTGA. The CDR3 consists of 15 residues. This sequence joins TRBV7-3 and TRBJ2-1, with TRBD1 identical over 8 bases. Sequenced material: peripheral blood, taken 28 days after the second AZD1222 dose. This TCR derives from an adult who received the AZD1222 COVID-19 vaccine. The CDR3 DNA sequence: TGTGCCAGCAGCCCCGACAGGGGCTCCTACAATGAGCAGTTCTTC. This translates into CASSPDRGSYNEQFF.